This T cell receptor (beta chain) comes out of a study of blood T cell repertoires in COVID-19. The protocol was immunoSEQ multiplex PCR, while the TCRdb copy is restricted to in-frame clones and leaves out a portion. This table holds about 220,000 clones, 70% to 85% found once. Germline V gene lookup returns CDR1 SGHNT and CDR2 YYREEE (reference sequence). Between the trimmed V and J ends, which lost 4 bases and 2 bases, there was a span of 4 bases. The CDR3 has 11 residues. Input material: PBMCs or T cells enriched from blood (not recorded which). The source is a woman aged 60 to 75 who had recovered from COVID-19. V and J are TRBV5-4 and TRBJ2-7; D is unresolved. The CDR3 nucleotides are TGTGCCAGCAGCCTTACCTACGAGCAGTACTTC. Residues: CASSLTYEQYF.